The sequence of this TCR beta chain was determined in a study of identical twins. Whole-study results and caveats: Out-of-frame sharing of TCR alpha in monozygotic twins was underestimated by models. Potential partial confounding of zero-insertion analyses by invariant MAIT and iNKT cells was noted. Twins showed weaker excess sharing in their beta out-of-frame sequences.

V shed 5 bases, J shed 4 bases, and the junction held 21 bases outside the gene matches. The CDR3 totals 19 residues. TCRdb used MiXCR to reprocess the 5' RACE reads, holding one entry per CDR3 protein. Of some 630,000 distinct CDR3 sequences listed, less than 9% are singletons. On this clonotype: Its antigen remains unidentified.

In addition, the sample was reused for a study of yellow fever vaccine responses in identical twins.

J is TRBJ2-3 and V is TRBV12-3 or TRBV12-4, with 7 positions matching TRBD2. Sequencing was carried out using PBMCs. The clonotype was recovered from a woman younger than 35 in good health. In DNA form, the CDR3 reads TGTGCCAGCAGTCCGACCTGGTCTAGCGGAAACGAATTGCCAGATACGCAGTATTTT. Protein sequence: CASSPTWSSGNELPDTQYF.